This T cell receptor beta chain was found in a study of CD8+ T cells in alopecia areata. Study summary: Tofacitinib was given for 6 to 18 months, then stopped for 6 months. General study points: Possibly as an HLA-related effect, TCR sharing across patients appeared less clear than in mice. The study found tofacitinib significantly decreased scalp clonality and expanded CD8+ clones among the top 100.

As concerns this clone: Its antigen is still unknown.

Germline V gene data show CDR1 as LNHDA and CDR2 as SQIVND (reference sequence). The CDR3 spans 14 residues. V was trimmed by 0 bases and J by 4 bases, leaving 9 bases between them. As the sequencing template, cDNA was produced by extracting RNA and reverse transcribing it. Profiled with immunoSEQ multiplex PCR; TCRdb holds only in-frame clones, not every one. The repertoire holds about 100,000 clones, with 84% as singletons. Indicated treatment: oral pan-JAK inhibitor, 5-10 mg twice daily. Alopecia areata patients provided lesional scalp punch biopsies and peripheral blood. V usage is TRBV19 and J usage is TRBJ1-2; unclear D gene. The sequence was obtained from a human donor with alopecia areata. The specimen comprised CD8+ T cells sorted from blood, sampled at week 24, from a patient treated with tofacitinib. CDR3 sequence reads: CASSIDQRPYGYTF. CDR3 DNA sequence: TGTGCCAGTAGTATAGATCAACGGCCCTATGGCTACACCTTC.